The rows below give T cell receptor beta chains drawn from one sample of a study of T cell responses to AZD1222 COVID-19 vaccine. Sequenced by immunoSEQ multiplex PCR; TCRdb stores in-frame clones only, minus some. In the table there are some 50,000 clones, 84% of which are singletons. The material sequenced was peripheral blood, taken on day 0 of AZD1222 vaccination. The receptor source for this set is an adult in good health. CDR3s include the opening cysteine and the closing phenylalanine or tryptophan. Fields, in order: clone size, J gene, D gene, V gene, CDR3 protein, CDR3 DNA. The D gene is left open where the match is weak. Some rows have no size entry. The others give once, few or many, or a class for an expanded clone.

>NA|TRBJ1-1|NA|TRBV7-9
CASSSREASTEAFF
TGTGCCAGCAGTTCCAGGGAAGCAAGCACTGAAGCTTTCTTT
>NA|TRBJ2-1|NA|TRBV7-3
CASSLTEGVAEEKYNEQFF
TGTGCCAGCAGCTTAACGGAAGGGGTAGCGGAGGAAAAATACAATGAGCAGTTCTTC
>NA|TRBJ2-7|TRBD2|TRBV3-1/TRBV3-2
CASSQEGLAKTYEQYF
TGTGCCAGCAGCCAAGAAGGACTAGCGAAAACCTACGAGCAGTACTTC
>NA|TRBJ2-1|TRBD2|TRBV2
CASSGRAENEQFF
TGTGCCAGCAGCGGGAGGGCGGAGAATGAGCAGTTCTTC
>NA|TRBJ1-1|TRBD1|TRBV18
CASSPGTGAPNTEAFF
TGTGCCAGCTCTCCCGGGACAGGGGCACCTAACACTGAAGCTTTCTTT
>once|TRBJ1-2|NA|TRBV5-6
CASSLAGSVYGYTF
TGTGCCAGCAGCTTGGCTGGGTCAGTCTATGGCTACACCTTC
>NA|TRBJ2-4|TRBD2|TRBV4-1
CASSQPTSGLAKNIQYF
TGCGCCAGCAGCCAACCGACTAGCGGCTTAGCCAAAAACATTCAGTACTTC
>NA|TRBJ2-3|NA|TRBV7-7
CASSLGRANTDTQYF
TGTGCCAGCAGCTTAGGACGGGCCAACACAGATACGCAGTATTTT
>once|TRBJ1-1|TRBD1|TRBV5-4
CASTWGRGPYTEAFF
TGTGCCAGCACCTGGGGAAGGGGGCCCTACACTGAAGCTTTCTTT
>NA|TRBJ2-1|NA|TRBV19
CASSIVRSSNEQFF
TGTGCCAGTAGTATAGTCAGGTCCTCCAATGAGCAGTTCTTC
>few|TRBJ1-5|NA|TRBV4-2
CASSQGPVSSNQPQHF
TGTGCCAGCAGCCAAGGTCCTGTTAGCAGCAATCAGCCCCAGCATTTT
>NA|TRBJ2-6|NA|TRBV27
CASSLSVGGPSGANVLTF
TGTGCCAGCAGTTTATCAGTAGGGGGACCCTCTGGGGCCAACGTCCTGACTTTC
>NA|TRBJ1-3|NA|TRBV20-1
CSASPRGVSSGNTIYF
TGCAGTGCTAGTCCCAGGGGTGTCTCCTCTGGAAACACCATATATTTT
>once|TRBJ1-4|NA|TRBV7-2
CASSLGGLRGEKLFF
TGTGCCAGCAGCTTAGGAGGACTACGGGGTGAAAAACTGTTTTTT
>NA|TRBJ2-3|NA|TRBV6-5
CASSLTDTQYF
TGTGCCAGCAGCCTAACAGATACGCAGTATTTT
>NA|TRBJ1-4|TRBD1|TRBV29-1
CSGRTGFGEKLFF
TGCAGCGGAAGGACAGGTTTTGGTGAAAAACTGTTTTTT
>NA|TRBJ2-7|NA|TRBV11-2
CASSRASGTYEQYF
TGTGCCAGCAGTCGGGCCTCGGGGACCTACGAGCAGTACTTC
>NA|TRBJ2-5|TRBD2|TRBV3-1/TRBV3-2
CASSQGAVGGETQYF
TGTGCCAGCAGCCAAGGGGCGGTGGGAGGGGAGACCCAGTACTTC
>NA|TRBJ2-5|NA|TRBV18
CASSPLKVQETQYF
TGTGCCAGCTCCCCCCTTAAGGTCCAAGAGACCCAGTACTTC
>NA|TRBJ1-3|NA|TRBV7-2
CASSLASPSSGNTIYF
TGTGCCAGCAGCTTAGCCTCCCCGAGCTCTGGAAACACCATATATTTT
>NA|TRBJ1-5|TRBD1|TRBV27
CASSLIGQGGQPQHF
TGTGCCAGCAGTTTAATAGGCCAGGGGGGTCAGCCCCAGCATTTT
>NA|TRBJ1-1|NA|TRBV7-3
CASSLTDRSQAFF
TGTGCCAGCAGCTTAACGGACAGATCCCAAGCTTTCTTT
>NA|TRBJ2-7|NA|TRBV19
CASTATISSYEQYF
TGTGCCAGTACCGCGACTATAAGCTCCTACGAGCAGTACTTC
>NA|TRBJ2-3|NA|TRBV4-2
CASSQDYDNLVPDTQYF
TGTGCCAGCAGCCAAGATTATGATAATCTAGTCCCAGATACGCAGTATTTT
>NA|TRBJ2-3|NA|TRBV12-3/TRBV12-4
CASSVGYTDTQYF
TGTGCCAGCAGTGTCGGGTACACAGATACGCAGTATTTT
>once|TRBJ2-7|TRBD1|TRBV30
CAWSSSGTGGKQYF
TGTGCCTGGTCCTCGTCCGGGACAGGGGGTAAGCAGTACTTC
>NA|TRBJ1-4|NA|TRBV5-1
CASSDPQGTNEKLFF
TGCGCCAGCAGCGATCCTCAGGGGACTAATGAAAAACTGTTTTTT
>NA|TRBJ2-5|NA|TRBV28
CASRAEGGETQYF
TGTGCCAGCAGGGCGGAGGGGGGAGAGACCCAGTACTTC
>few|TRBJ2-3|TRBD1|TRBV6-5
CASSLRDRVTDTQYF
TGTGCCAGCAGTCTCCGGGACAGGGTGACAGATACGCAGTATTTT
>NA|TRBJ2-3|NA|TRBV6-2/TRBV6-3
CASSYSSPPRDTQYF
TGTGCCAGCAGTTACTCTTCTCCACCCAGGGATACGCAGTATTTT
>NA|TRBJ1-2|TRBD1|TRBV6-5
CASSTTGNYGYTF
TGTGCCAGCAGCACGACAGGGAACTATGGCTACACCTTC
>NA|TRBJ1-1|TRBD1|TRBV18
CASSPQRGQDNTEAFF
TGTGCCAGCTCACCACAAAGGGGACAGGACAACACTGAAGCTTTCTTT